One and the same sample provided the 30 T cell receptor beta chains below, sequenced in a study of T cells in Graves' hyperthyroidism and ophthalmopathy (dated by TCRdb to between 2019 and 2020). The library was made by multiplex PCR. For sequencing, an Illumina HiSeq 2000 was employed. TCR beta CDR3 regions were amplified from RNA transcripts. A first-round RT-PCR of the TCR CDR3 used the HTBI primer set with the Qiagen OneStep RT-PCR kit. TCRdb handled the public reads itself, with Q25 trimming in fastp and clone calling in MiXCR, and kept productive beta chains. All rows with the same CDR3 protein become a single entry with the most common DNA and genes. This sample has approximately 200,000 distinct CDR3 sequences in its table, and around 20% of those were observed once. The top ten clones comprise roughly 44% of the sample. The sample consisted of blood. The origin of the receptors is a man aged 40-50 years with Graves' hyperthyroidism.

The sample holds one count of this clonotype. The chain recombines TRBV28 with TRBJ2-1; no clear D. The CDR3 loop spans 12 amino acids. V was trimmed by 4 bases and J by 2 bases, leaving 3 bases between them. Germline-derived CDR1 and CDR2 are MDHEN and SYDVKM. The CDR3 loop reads CASSSAYNEQFF. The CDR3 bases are TGTGCCAGCAGTTCAGCCTACAATGAGCAGTTCTTC.

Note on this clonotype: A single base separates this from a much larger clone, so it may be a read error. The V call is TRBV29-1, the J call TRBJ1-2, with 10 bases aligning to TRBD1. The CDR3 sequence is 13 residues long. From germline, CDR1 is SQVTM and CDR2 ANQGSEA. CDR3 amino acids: CSVTKTGGSGYAF. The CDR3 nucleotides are TGCAGCGTTACGAAGACAGGGGGCTCTGGCTACGCCTTC. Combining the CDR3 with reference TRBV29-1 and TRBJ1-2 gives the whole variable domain SAVISQKPSRDICQRGTSLTIQCQVDSQVTMMFWYRQQPGQSLTLIATANQGSEATYESGFVIDKFPISRPNLTFSTLTVSNMSPEDSSIYLCSVTKTGGSGYAFGSGTRLTVV.

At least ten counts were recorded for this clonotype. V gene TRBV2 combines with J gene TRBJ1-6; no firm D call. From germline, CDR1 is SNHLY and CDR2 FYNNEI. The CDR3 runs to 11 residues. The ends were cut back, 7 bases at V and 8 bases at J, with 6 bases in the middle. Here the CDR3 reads CASMMDSPLHF. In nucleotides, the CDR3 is TGTGCCAGCATGATGGATTCACCCCTCCACTTT.

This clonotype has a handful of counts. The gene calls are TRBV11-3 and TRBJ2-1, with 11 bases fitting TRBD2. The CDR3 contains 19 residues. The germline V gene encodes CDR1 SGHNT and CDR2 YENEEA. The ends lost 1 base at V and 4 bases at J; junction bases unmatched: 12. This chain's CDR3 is CASSLGWVSGGAEYNEQFF. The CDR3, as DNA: TGTGCCAGCAGCTTAGGGTGGGTTAGCGGGGGGGCGGAGTACAATGAGCAGTTCTTC.

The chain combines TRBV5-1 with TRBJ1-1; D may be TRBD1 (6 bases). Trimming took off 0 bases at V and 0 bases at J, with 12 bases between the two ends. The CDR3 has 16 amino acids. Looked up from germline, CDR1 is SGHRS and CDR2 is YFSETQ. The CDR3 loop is CASSLAQGLMNTEAFF. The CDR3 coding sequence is TGCGCCAGCAGCTTGGCCCAGGGGCTGATGAACACTGAAGCTTTCTTT.

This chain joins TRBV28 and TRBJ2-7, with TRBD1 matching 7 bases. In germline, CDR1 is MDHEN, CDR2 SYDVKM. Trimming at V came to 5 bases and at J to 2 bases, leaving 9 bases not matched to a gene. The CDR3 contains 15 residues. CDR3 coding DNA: TGTGCCAGCAGTCGTACAGGGGAAGCGGCCTACGAGCAGTACTTC. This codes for CASSRTGEAAYEQYF.

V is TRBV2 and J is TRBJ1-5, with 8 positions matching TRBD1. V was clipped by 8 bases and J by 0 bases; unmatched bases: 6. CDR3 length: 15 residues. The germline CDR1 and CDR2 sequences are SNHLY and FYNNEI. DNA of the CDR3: TGTGCCAGCGGAGGACAGGGAAATAGCAATCAGCCCCAGCATTTT. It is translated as CASGGQGNSNQPQHF.

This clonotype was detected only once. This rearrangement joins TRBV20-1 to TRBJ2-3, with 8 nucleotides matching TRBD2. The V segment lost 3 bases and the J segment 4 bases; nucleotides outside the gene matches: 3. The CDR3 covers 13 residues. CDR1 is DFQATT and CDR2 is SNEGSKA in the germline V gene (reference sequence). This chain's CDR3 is CSASGGAADTQYF. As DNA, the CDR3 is TGCAGTGCTAGCGGGGGGGCGGCAGATACGCAGTATTTT.

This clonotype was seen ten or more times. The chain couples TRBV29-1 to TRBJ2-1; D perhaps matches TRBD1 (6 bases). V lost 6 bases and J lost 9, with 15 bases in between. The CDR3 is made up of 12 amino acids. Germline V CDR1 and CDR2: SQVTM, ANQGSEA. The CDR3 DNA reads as TGCAGCGTCGTTCGACAGGTTCCTGAGCAGTTCTTC. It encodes CSVVRQVPEQFF.

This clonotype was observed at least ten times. CDR3: CASRIGTGSVYEQYF. The CDR3 bases are TGTGCCAGCAGGATCGGGACAGGGAGTGTTTACGAGCAGTACTTC. This sequence joins TRBV27 and TRBJ2-7, with 9 bases matching TRBD1. The CDR3 runs to 15 residues. Germline CDR1 MNHEY, CDR2 SMNVEV (reference sequence). The junction had 10 bases not matched to a gene; V was cut back by 6 bases and J by 4 bases.

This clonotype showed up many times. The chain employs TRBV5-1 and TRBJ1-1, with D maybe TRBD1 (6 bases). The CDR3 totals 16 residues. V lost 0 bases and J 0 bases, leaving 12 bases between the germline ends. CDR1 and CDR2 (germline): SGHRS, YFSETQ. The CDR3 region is CASSLGVGAMNTEAFF. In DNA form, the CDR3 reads TGCGCCAGCAGCTTGGGGGTGGGGGCCATGAACACTGAAGCTTTCTTT.

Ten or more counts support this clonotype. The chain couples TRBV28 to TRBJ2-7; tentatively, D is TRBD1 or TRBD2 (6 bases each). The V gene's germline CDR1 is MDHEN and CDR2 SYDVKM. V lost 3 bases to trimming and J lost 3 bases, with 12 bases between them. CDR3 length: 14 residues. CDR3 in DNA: TGTGCCAGCAGTTTGCGGGAACAGGGCTACGAGCAGTACTTC. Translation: CASSLREQGYEQYF.

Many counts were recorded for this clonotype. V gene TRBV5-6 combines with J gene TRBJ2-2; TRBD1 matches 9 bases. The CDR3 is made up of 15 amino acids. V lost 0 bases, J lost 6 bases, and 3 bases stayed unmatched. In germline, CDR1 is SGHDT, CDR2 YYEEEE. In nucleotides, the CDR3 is TGTGCCAGCAGCTTGGGGACAGGGGCTGCCGGGGAGCTGTTTTTT. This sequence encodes CASSLGTGAAGELFF.

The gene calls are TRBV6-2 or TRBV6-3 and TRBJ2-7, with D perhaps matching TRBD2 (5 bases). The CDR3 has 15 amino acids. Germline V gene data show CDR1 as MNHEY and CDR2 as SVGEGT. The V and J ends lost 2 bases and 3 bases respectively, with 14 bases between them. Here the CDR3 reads CASSYDGQRFYEQYF. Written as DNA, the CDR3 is TGTGCCAGCAGTTACGATGGGCAGCGGTTCTACGAGCAGTACTTC.

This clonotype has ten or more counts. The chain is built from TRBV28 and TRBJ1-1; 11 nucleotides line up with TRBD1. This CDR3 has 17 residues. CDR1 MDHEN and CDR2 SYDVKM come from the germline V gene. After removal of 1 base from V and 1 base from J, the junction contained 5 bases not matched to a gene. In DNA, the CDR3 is TGTGCCAGCAGTTTATATGGACAGGGGGCTGGGAACACTGAAGCTTTCTTT. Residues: CASSLYGQGAGNTEAFF.

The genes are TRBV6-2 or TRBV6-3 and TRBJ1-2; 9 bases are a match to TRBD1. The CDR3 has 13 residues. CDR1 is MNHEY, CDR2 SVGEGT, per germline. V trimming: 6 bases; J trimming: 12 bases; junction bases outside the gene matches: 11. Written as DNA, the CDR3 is TGTGCCAGCAGCCCGGGACAGGGAAGACCTCACACCTTC. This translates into CASSPGQGRPHTF.

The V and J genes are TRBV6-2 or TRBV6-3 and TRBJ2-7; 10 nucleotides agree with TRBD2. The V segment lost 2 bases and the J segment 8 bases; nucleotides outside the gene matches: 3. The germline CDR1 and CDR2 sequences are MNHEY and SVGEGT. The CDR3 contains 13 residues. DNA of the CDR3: TGTGCCAGCAGTTACGGGACTAGCGAAAAGCAGTACTTC. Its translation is CASSYGTSEKQYF.

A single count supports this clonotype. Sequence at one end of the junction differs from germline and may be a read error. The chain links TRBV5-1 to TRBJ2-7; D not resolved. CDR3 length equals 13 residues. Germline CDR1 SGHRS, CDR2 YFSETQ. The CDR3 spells CASSVGSRAEQYF. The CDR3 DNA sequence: TGTGCCAGCAGCGTAGGGTCAAGAGCCGAGCAGTACTTC.

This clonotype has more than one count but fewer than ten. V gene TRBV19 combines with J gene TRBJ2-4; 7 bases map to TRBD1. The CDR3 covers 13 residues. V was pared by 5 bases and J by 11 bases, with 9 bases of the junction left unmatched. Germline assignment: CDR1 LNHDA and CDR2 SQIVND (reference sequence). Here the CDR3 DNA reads TGTGCCAGTAGTCCGGGACAGACATCCGTTCAGTACTTC. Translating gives CASSPGQTSVQYF.

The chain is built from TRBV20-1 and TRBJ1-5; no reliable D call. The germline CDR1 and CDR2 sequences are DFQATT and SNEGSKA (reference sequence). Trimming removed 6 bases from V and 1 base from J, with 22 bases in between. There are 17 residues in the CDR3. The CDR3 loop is CSAPLRRGLRSNQPQHF. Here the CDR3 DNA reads TGCAGTGCCCCCCTGAGACGGGGTCTAAGGAGCAATCAGCCCCAGCATTTT.

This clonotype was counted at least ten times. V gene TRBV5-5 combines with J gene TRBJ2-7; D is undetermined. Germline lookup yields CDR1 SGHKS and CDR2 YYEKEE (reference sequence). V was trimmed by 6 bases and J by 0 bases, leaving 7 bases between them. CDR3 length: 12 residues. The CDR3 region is CASISYSYEQYF. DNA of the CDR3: TGTGCCAGCATCTCGTACTCCTACGAGCAGTACTTC. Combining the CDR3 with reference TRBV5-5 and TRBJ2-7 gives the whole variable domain DAGVTQSPTHLIKTRGQQVTLRCSPISGHKSVSWYQQVLGQGPQFIFQYYEKEERGRGNFPDRFSARQFPNYSSELNVNALLLGDSALYLCASISYSYEQYFGPGTRLTVT.

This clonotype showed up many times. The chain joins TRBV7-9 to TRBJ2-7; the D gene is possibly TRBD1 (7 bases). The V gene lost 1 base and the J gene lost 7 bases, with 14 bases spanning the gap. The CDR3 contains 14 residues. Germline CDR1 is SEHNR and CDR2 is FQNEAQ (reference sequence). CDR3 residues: CASSLGRGAGEQYF. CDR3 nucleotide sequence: TGTGCCAGCAGCTTAGGCAGGGGGGCCGGGGAGCAGTACTTC.

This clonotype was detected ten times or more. As DNA, the CDR3 is TGTGCCAGCTCACGTGGGACAGGGGGAACCTACGAGCAGTACTTC. It specifies CASSRGTGGTYEQYF. The chain combines TRBV18 with TRBJ2-7, with 11 bases lining up with TRBD1. Unmatched junction bases numbered 4, after V lost 4 bases and J lost 2 bases. Germline CDR1 and CDR2: KGHSH and LQKENI. The CDR3 has 15 residues.

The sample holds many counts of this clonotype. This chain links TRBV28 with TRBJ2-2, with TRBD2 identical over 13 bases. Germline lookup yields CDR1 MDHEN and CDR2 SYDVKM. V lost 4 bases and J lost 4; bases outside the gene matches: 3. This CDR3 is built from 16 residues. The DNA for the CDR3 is TGTGCCAGCAGTTCACTAGCGGGGGGGCGCACCGGGGAGCTGTTTTTT. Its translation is CASSSLAGGRTGELFF.

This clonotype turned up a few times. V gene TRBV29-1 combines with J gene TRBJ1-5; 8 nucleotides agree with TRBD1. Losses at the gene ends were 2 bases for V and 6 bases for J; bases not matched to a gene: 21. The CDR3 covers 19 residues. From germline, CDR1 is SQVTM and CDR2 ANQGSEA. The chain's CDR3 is CSVEREEGRGQTMGQPQHF. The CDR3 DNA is TGCAGCGTTGAAAGGGAAGAGGGCAGGGGGCAAACTATGGGTCAGCCCCAGCATTTT.

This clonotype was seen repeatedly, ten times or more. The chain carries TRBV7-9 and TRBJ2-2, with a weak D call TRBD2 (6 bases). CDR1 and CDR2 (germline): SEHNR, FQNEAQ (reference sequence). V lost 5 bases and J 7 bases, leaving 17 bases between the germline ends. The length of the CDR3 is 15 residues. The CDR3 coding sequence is TGTGCCAGCAGCCGCAACCGGGACTGGGACGGGGAGCTGTTTTTT. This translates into CASSRNRDWDGELFF.

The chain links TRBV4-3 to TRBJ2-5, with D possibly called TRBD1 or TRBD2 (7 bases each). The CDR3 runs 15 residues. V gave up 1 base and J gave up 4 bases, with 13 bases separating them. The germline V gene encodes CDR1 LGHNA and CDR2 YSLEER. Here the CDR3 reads CASSQAQGRGETQYF. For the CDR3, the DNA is TGCGCCAGCAGCCAAGCACAGGGGAGGGGAGAGACCCAGTACTTC.

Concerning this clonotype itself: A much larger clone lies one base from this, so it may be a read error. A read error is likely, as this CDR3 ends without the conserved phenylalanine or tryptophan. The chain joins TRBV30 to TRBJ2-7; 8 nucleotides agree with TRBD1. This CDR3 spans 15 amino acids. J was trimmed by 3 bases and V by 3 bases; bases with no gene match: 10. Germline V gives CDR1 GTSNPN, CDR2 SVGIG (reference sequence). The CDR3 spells CAWSGQGMRVYEQYL. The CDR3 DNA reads TGTGCCTGGAGCGGACAGGGAATGAGGGTCTACGAGCAGTACCTC.

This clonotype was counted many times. DNA for the CDR3: TGTGCCAGCAGCCTCGACAGGGTCCCGGGAAACACCATATATTTT. Translated, it gives CASSLDRVPGNTIYF. The chain is built from TRBV3-1 and TRBJ1-3, with 7 nucleotides matching TRBD1. The junction had 7 bases not matched to a gene; V was cut back by 4 bases and J by 4 bases. Germline CDR1 is LGHDT and CDR2 is YNNKEL (reference sequence). The CDR3 is 15 residues long.

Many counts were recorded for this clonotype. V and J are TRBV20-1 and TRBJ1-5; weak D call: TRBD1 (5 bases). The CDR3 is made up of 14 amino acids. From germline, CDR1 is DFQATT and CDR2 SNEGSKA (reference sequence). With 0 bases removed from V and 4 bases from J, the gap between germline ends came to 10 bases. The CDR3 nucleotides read TGCAGTGCTAGAGAAGGGGCGGTTAATCAGCCCCAGCATTTT. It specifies CSAREGAVNQPQHF.